The 20 T cell receptor beta chains below come from one sample, sequenced in a study of T cell clonotyping in hematopoietic cell transplantation (dated by TCRdb to the early 2020s). In the paper's terms, the time point label means: recipient sample about 28 days before transplant, after cytoreduction. The protocol used for the library was the immunoSEQ multiplex PCR assay. TCRdb holds this immuneACCESS table with in-frame rearrangements only. Some clones are missing; in checked studies, unresolved V genes explain under half, and the rest has no known cause. This sample gives approximately 3,500 clones in total; nearly 97% of them show up just once. Jointly, the top ten make up 1.5% to 2% of the sample. The source material was peripheral blood mononuclear cells, sampled before stem cell transplant. Every receptor here comes from a woman aged 45-65 years with chronic myeloid leukemia. Some clones in this sample may be carry-over from other donors' samples.

The J gene is TRBJ2-3, the V gene TRBV2; D gene unclear. Germline assignment: CDR1 SNHLY and CDR2 FYNNEI. V lost 2 bases and J 0 bases, leaving 12 bases between the germline ends. The CDR3 runs to 16 residues. CDR3 loop: CASSERAGRSTDTQYF. The CDR3 DNA reads TGTGCCAGCAGTGAACGGGCCGGACGTAGCACAGATACGCAGTATTTT.

V and J are TRBV15 and TRBJ1-5, with D hard to call. Trimming removed 9 bases at V and 3 bases at J, with 9 bases between. The CDR3 extends over 12 amino acids. Germline loops: CDR1 LNHNV, CDR2 YYDKDF (reference sequence). CDR3 sequence: CATSRYNQPQHF. Written as DNA, the CDR3 is TGTGCCACTAGTCGGTACAATCAGCCCCAGCATTTT.

This chain joins TRBV15 and TRBJ2-7; possibly TRBD1 for D (6 bases). The CDR3 has 18 amino acids. Germline CDR1 is LNHNV and CDR2 is YYDKDF (reference sequence). The V gene lost 0 bases and the J gene lost 0 bases, with 18 bases spanning the gap. This chain's CDR3 is CATSRDDRTASGSYEQYF. CDR3 in DNA: TGTGCCACCAGCAGAGATGATAGGACAGCGTCTGGCTCCTACGAGCAGTACTTC.

The V gene is TRBV9, the J gene TRBJ2-5, with a tentative D call TRBD2 (5 bases). Trimming took off 7 bases at V and 9 bases at J, with 22 bases between the two ends. This CDR3 has 14 residues. Germline CDR1 is SGDLS and CDR2 is YYNGEE. DNA of the CDR3: TGTGCCAGCTCCCCCTCGGGCGGGCCGTGGGCCCAGTACTTC. This translates into CASSPSGGPWAQYF.

The chain couples TRBV7-6 to TRBJ2-1; maybe TRBD2 (5 bases). Per the germline V gene, CDR1 is SGHVS and CDR2 is FNYEAQ. This CDR3 region has 16 residues. V was trimmed by 5 bases and J by 1 base, leaving 15 bases between them. Written as DNA, the CDR3 is TGTGCCAGCAGCATAGACTGGGAGCCATCCTACAATGAGCAGTTCTTC. Amino acids: CASSIDWEPSYNEQFF.

The chain has TRBV19 and TRBJ2-1, with a tentative D call TRBD2 (6 bases). Trimming removed 1 base from V and 6 bases from J, with 16 bases in between. There are 16 residues in the CDR3. Per germline, CDR1 LNHDA and CDR2 SQIVND (reference sequence). The CDR3 bases are TGTGCCAGTAGTATAGGGCGGGACCCCGGGCGCAATGAGCAGTTCTTC. As protein: CASSIGRDPGRNEQFF. The full variable domain, with the rest looked up from reference TRBV19 and TRBJ2-1, is DGGITQSPKYLFRKEGQNVTLSCEQNLNHDAMYWYRQDPGQGLRLIYYSQIVNDFQKGDIAEGYSVSREKKESFPLTVTSAQKNPTAFYLCASSIGRDPGRNEQFFGPGTRLTVL.

The chain combines TRBV28 with TRBJ1-5; possibly TRBD1 for D (6 bases). Germline CDR1 MDHEN, CDR2 SYDVKM. This CDR3 is 14 amino acids long. V was trimmed by 3 bases and J by 11 bases, leaving 17 bases between them. DNA for the CDR3: TGTGCCAGCAGTTTGGAACGGGGGCTCCCGACCCAGCATTTT. This codes for CASSLERGLPTQHF. Supplemented by reference TRBV28 and TRBJ1-5, the full variable domain reads DVKVTQSSRYLVKRTGEKVFLECVQDMDHENMFWYRQDPGLGLRLIYFSYDVKMKEKGDIPEGYSVSREKKERFSLILESASTNQTSMYLCASSLERGLPTQHFGDGTRLSIL.

The V call is TRBV5-1, the J call TRBJ2-3; D gene ambiguous. V gave up 1 base and J gave up 3 bases, with 12 bases separating them. CDR1 SGHRS and CDR2 YFSETQ come from the germline V gene. This CDR3 is 15 amino acids long. CDR3 protein: CASSLYDGRTDTQYF. The DNA of the CDR3 is TGCGCCAGCAGCTTGTATGACGGGCGTACAGATACGCAGTATTTT. Full variable domain (rest looked up from reference TRBV5-1 and TRBJ2-3): KAGVTQTPRYLIKTRGQQVTLSCSPISGHRSVSWYQQTPGQGLQFLFEYFSETQRNKGNFPGRFSGRQFSNSRSEMNVSTLELGDSALYLCASSLYDGRTDTQYFGPGTRLTVL.

This clone was picked up one time. This chain connects TRBV5-6 to TRBJ1-2; maybe TRBD1 (6 bases). This CDR3 contains 17 residues. Looked up from germline, CDR1 is SGHDT and CDR2 is YYEEEE. The V end lost 3 bases, the J end lost 6 bases, and 24 bases lay between the germline ends. CDR3: CASSSGASDSRADGYTF. CDR3 nucleotides: TGTGCCAGCAGCTCGGGAGCCTCGGACAGTCGAGCGGATGGCTACACCTTC.

The rearrangement uses TRBV11-2 and TRBJ2-7; D is possibly TRBD2 (6 bases). The CDR3 loop spans 14 amino acids. V gave up 3 bases and J gave up 0 bases, with 9 bases separating them. Germline V gene sequence: CDR1 SGHAT, CDR2 FQNNGV. CDR3 residues: CASSLWGLSYEQYF. The CDR3 DNA reads as TGTGCCAGCAGCTTGTGGGGACTCTCCTACGAGCAGTACTTC.

The V and J genes are TRBV19 and TRBJ1-1; D perhaps matches TRBD1 (5 bases). The CDR3 totals 14 residues. V was cut by 4 bases and J by 1 base, with 10 bases left in between. Germline loops: CDR1 LNHDA, CDR2 SQIVND (reference sequence). In nucleotides, the CDR3 is TGTGCCAGTAGTAAACAGGACGGGAACACTGAAGCTTTCTTT. Translated: CASSKQDGNTEAFF.

This chain links TRBV2 with TRBJ2-3, with D unclear. CDR1 is SNHLY and CDR2 is FYNNEI in the germline V gene. This CDR3 has 12 amino acids. The V and J ends lost 9 bases and 0 bases respectively, with 7 bases between them. This chain's CDR3 is CARASSTDTQYF. The CDR3 nucleotides read TGTGCCAGGGCTTCTAGCACAGATACGCAGTATTTT.

The chain is built from TRBV12-2 and TRBJ2-7. TRBV12-2 is a documented pseudogene. The CDR3 is 19 amino acids. The CDR3 DNA is TGTGCAAGTCGCTTAGCGGCGAAACGGCCCTCCGCCAATGTCTACGAGCAGTACTTC. It codes for CASRLAAKRPSANVYEQYF.

The genes are TRBV14 and TRBJ1-2; D remains unclear. Germline CDR1 is SGHDN and CDR2 is FVKESK. CDR3 size: 12 residues. With 2 bases removed from V and 4 bases from J, the gap between germline ends came to 5 bases. CDR3 sequence reads: CASSQRIYGYTF. CDR3 sequence (DNA): TGTGCCAGCAGCCAACGGATCTATGGCTACACCTTC.

The chain couples TRBV2 to TRBJ1-2, with D unclear. This CDR3 is 11 amino acids long. V lost 3 bases and J 1 base, leaving 0 bases between the germline ends. Germline V CDR1 and CDR2: SNHLY, FYNNEI. CDR3 loop: CASSDNYGYTF. The CDR3 DNA reads TGTGCCAGCAGTGATAACTATGGCTACACCTTC.

This chain connects TRBV6-5 to TRBJ2-5; TRBD1 is a possible D gene (6 bases). Germline V gives CDR1 MNHEY, CDR2 SVGAGI. The CDR3 totals 14 residues. V lost 6 bases, J lost 2 bases, and 13 bases lay in between. The CDR3 DNA reads TGTGCCAGCAGACCCGGGACACAACAAGAGACCCAGTACTTC. This sequence encodes CASRPGTQQETQYF.

This chain connects TRBV28 to TRBJ1-1; D is uncertain. The CDR3 has 16 amino acids. CDR1 is MDHEN and CDR2 is SYDVKM in the germline V gene. V was cut by 4 bases and J by 0 bases, with 15 bases left in between. The CDR3 here is CASSWGMDAMNTEAFF. As DNA, the CDR3 is TGTGCCAGCAGTTGGGGAATGGACGCGATGAACACTGAAGCTTTCTTT. Together with reference TRBV28 and TRBJ1-1, the CDR3 gives the full variable domain: DVKVTQSSRYLVKRTGEKVFLECVQDMDHENMFWYRQDPGLGLRLIYFSYDVKMKEKGDIPEGYSVSREKKERFSLILESASTNQTSMYLCASSWGMDAMNTEAFFGQGTRLTVV.

The rearrangement links TRBV27 to TRBJ1-2; tentative D call: TRBD1 (5 bases). Trimming left V 2 bases short and J 4 bases short, with 8 bases between. The germline CDR1 and CDR2 sequences are MNHEY and SMNVEV (reference sequence). This CDR3 region has 13 residues. CDR3 nucleotides: TGTGCCAGCAGTTTAGGGGGGGGCTATGGCTACACCTTC. Amino acid sequence: CASSLGGGYGYTF.

The gene calls are TRBV11-1 and TRBJ1-1, with no clear D. Trimming took off 2 bases at V and 5 bases at J, with 21 bases between the two ends. The germline CDR1 and CDR2 sequences are SGHAT and FQDESV (reference sequence). CDR3 size: 17 residues. CDR3 bases: TGTGCCAGCAGCTTACCCGTAGTCCCCCGGGGTGGGACTGAAGCTTTCTTT. It is translated as CASSLPVVPRGGTEAFF.

The chain is built from TRBV6-6 and TRBJ2-3; TRBD1 is a possible D gene (5 bases). Germline CDR1 reads MNHNY; CDR2 reads SVGAGI (reference sequence). V was shortened by 5 bases and J by 3 bases, with 6 bases between the two germline ends. The CDR3 consists of 12 residues. CDR3: CASSRQTDTQYF. The CDR3 nucleotides read TGTGCCAGCAGTCGACAGACAGATACGCAGTATTTT.